What follows are 25 T cell receptor beta chains derived from one specimen sequenced in a study of cytotoxic CD8 clonotypes in ibrutinib-treated CLL. Measured with immunoSEQ multiplex PCR; TCRdb has only the in-frame clones, and not every one. This table has some 130,000 clones, about 91% appearing once. The input for sequencing was PBMCs, taken after 12 months of ibrutinib treatment. These receptors all stem from a human donor with chronic lymphocytic leukemia.

The chain joins TRBV28 to TRBJ1-2; the match to TRBD1 covers 8 bases. The ends lost 6 bases at V and 2 bases at J; junction bases unmatched: 8. The CDR3 length is 15 residues. Germline V gene data show CDR1 as MDHEN and CDR2 as SYDVKM. Here the CDR3 DNA reads TGTGCCAGCAGGACCACAGGGGGGGGAAACTATGGCTACACCTTC. This encodes CASRTTGGGNYGYTF.

The chain is built from TRBV6-1 and TRBJ2-3, with unresolved D. This CDR3 has 14 residues. Trimming removed 5 bases from V and 2 bases from J, with 11 bases in between. Germline V gene data show CDR1 as MNHNS and CDR2 as SASEGT. The CDR3 region has the DNA TGTGCCAGCAGTCTAGGTAAATTCACAGATACGCAGTATTTT. This encodes CASSLGKFTDTQYF.

J is TRBJ2-1 and V is TRBV27, with D possibly being TRBD1 (6 bases). The CDR3 consists of 14 residues. The V end was cut by 8 bases, the J end by 0 bases, with 11 bases between. Germline assignment: CDR1 MNHEY and CDR2 SMNVEV (reference sequence). For the CDR3, the DNA is TGTGCCAGCGGACAGCAGATCTCCTACAATGAGCAGTTCTTC. Translating it yields CASGQQISYNEQFF.

The chain uses TRBV27 and TRBJ2-1; weak D call: TRBD2 (6 bases). CDR1 is MNHEY, CDR2 SMNVEV, per germline (reference sequence). There are 12 residues in the CDR3. The V gene lost 10 bases and the J gene lost 4 bases, with 11 bases spanning the gap. The CDR3 is CATGGRYNEQFF. The CDR3 region has the DNA TGTGCCACCGGGGGAAGGTACAATGAGCAGTTCTTC.

The chain uses TRBV28 and TRBJ1-2; D unresolved. With 2 bases removed from V and 4 bases from J, the gap between germline ends came to 17 bases. Germline lookup yields CDR1 MDHEN and CDR2 SYDVKM. This CDR3 region has 16 residues. The CDR3 reads CASSLIGLADFYGYTF. The CDR3 DNA follows: TGTGCCAGCAGTTTAATTGGGCTTGCGGACTTCTATGGCTACACCTTC.

The chain combines TRBV18 with TRBJ2-3, with TRBD2 identical over 11 bases. The V gene end was trimmed by 5 bases and the J gene end by 1 base; junction bases not matched to a gene: 2. CDR3 length equals 15 residues. Germline V gene sequence: CDR1 KGHSH, CDR2 LQKENI. The CDR3 DNA sequence: TGTGCCAGCTCATCACTAGCGGGAGGCACAGATACGCAGTATTTT. Translated: CASSSLAGGTDTQYF.

The chain's CDR3 is CASSSKAGQGVDEQFF. The CDR3 DNA sequence: TGTGCCAGCAGCTCTAAGGCGGGACAGGGTGTTGATGAGCAGTTCTTC. The genes are TRBV11-2 and TRBJ2-1; 9 nucleotides agree with TRBD1. The junction had 12 bases not matched to a gene; V was cut back by 4 bases and J by 8 bases. The CDR3 totals 16 residues. Germline V CDR1 and CDR2: SGHAT, FQNNGV.

V usage is TRBV6-5 and J usage is TRBJ1-6; D is ambiguous. Deletions cut 7 bases from V and 10 bases from J, with 14 bases between. Germline CDR1 reads MNHEY; CDR2 reads SVGAGI. CDR3 length: 13 residues. For the CDR3, the DNA is TGTGCCAGCACCCGAGAACCCGACTCACCCCTCCACTTT. This encodes CASTREPDSPLHF.

The genes are TRBV7-9 and TRBJ2-3; D gene ambiguous. Trimming removed 3 bases from V and 4 bases from J, with 8 bases in between. This CDR3 is built from 13 residues. Germline values: CDR1 SEHNR, CDR2 FQNEAQ (reference sequence). The CDR3 protein is CASSFDKADTQYF. Written as DNA, the CDR3 is TGTGCCAGCAGCTTCGACAAGGCAGATACGCAGTATTTT.

The rearrangement links TRBV29-1 to TRBJ2-2; 10 positions agree with TRBD2. This CDR3 is built from 15 residues. Germline CDR1 reads SQVTM; CDR2 reads ANQGSEA. The J segment lost 3 bases and the V segment lost 3 bases, leaving 4 bases of the junction unmatched. The CDR3, as DNA: TGCAGCGTTGAGAGACTAGCGGGTGACACCGGGGAGCTGTTTTTT. Protein sequence: CSVERLAGDTGELFF.

J is TRBJ2-1 and V is TRBV23-1; D is unresolved. TRBV23-1 is designated an ORF whose function remains uncertain. The CDR3 extends over 15 amino acids. V gave up 3 bases and J gave up 11 bases, with 20 bases separating them. Here the CDR3 DNA reads TGCGCCAGCAGTCAGGCGACTGTACGTACAAGAAAGCAGTTCTTC. Its translation is CASSQATVRTRKQFF.

The chain joins TRBV28 to TRBJ2-7; weak D call: TRBD2 (5 bases). V shed 2 bases and J shed 2 bases, with 10 bases lying between them. The CDR3 runs 14 residues. Germline V gene sequence: CDR1 MDHEN, CDR2 SYDVKM. CDR3 DNA: TGTGCCAGCAGTTTACAGCCCGGGGCCTACGAGCAGTACTTC. Translated, it gives CASSLQPGAYEQYF. Together with reference TRBV28 and TRBJ2-7, the CDR3 gives the full variable domain: DVKVTQSSRYLVKRTGEKVFLECVQDMDHENMFWYRQDPGLGLRLIYFSYDVKMKEKGDIPEGYSVSREKKERFSLILESASTNQTSMYLCASSLQPGAYEQYFGPGTRLTVT.

The chain joins TRBV15 to TRBJ1-1; possibly TRBD1 for D (6 bases). The CDR3 length is 16 residues. Germline V lookup: CDR1 LNHNV, CDR2 YYDKDF (reference sequence). The V gene lost 0 bases and the J gene lost 1 base, with 12 bases spanning the gap. Written as DNA, the CDR3 is TGTGCCACCAGCAGAGATTGGGCAGGGGAGAACACTGAAGCTTTCTTT. This translates into CATSRDWAGENTEAFF. The variable domain in full, with the rest retrieved from reference TRBV15 and TRBJ1-1, is DAMVIQNPRYQVTQFGKPVTLSCSQTLNHNVMYWYQQKSSQAPKLLFHYYDKDFNNEADTPDNFQSRRPNTSFCFLDIRSPGLGDTAMYLCATSRDWAGENTEAFFGQGTRLTVV.

This clone was observed a single time. J is TRBJ2-1 and V is TRBV7-3; D not certain. Germline CDR1 is SGHTA and CDR2 is FQGTGA. This CDR3 is 17 amino acids long. The V and J ends lost 1 base and 3 bases respectively, with 16 bases between them. DNA of the CDR3: TGTGCCAGCAGCTTAAAATTGGCGGAGAGCCACTACAATGAGCAGTTCTTC. It specifies CASSLKLAESHYNEQFF.

The chain employs TRBV7-9 and TRBJ1-1; D is unclear. The V gene's germline CDR1 is SEHNR and CDR2 FQNEAQ (reference sequence). V was clipped by 7 bases and J by 4 bases, with 19 bases between them. This CDR3 is 15 amino acids long. CDR3 DNA sequence: TGTGCCAGCACCGAACCGGACCCCTCGGGCACTGAAGCTTTCTTT. Encoded protein: CASTEPDPSGTEAFF.

The V and J genes are TRBV5-4 and TRBJ2-1; TRBD2 is a possible D gene (6 bases). Germline V CDR1 and CDR2: SGHNT, YYREEE (reference sequence). The CDR3 has 13 amino acids. V gave up 0 bases and J gave up 7 bases, with 8 bases separating them. The CDR3 DNA reads as TGTGCCAGCAGCTTGGCGGGAGTAAATGAGCAGTTCTTC. As protein: CASSLAGVNEQFF.

The V gene is TRBV5-4, the J gene TRBJ2-1; the match to TRBD2 covers 7 bases. Unmatched junction bases numbered 3, after V lost 0 bases and J lost 0 bases. The CDR3 covers 16 residues. Germline values: CDR1 SGHNT, CDR2 YYREEE (reference sequence). CDR3 region: CASSLGGGSSYNEQFF. As DNA, the CDR3 is TGTGCCAGCAGCTTGGGTGGCGGGAGCTCCTACAATGAGCAGTTCTTC.

The gene calls are TRBV7-2 and TRBJ2-7, with 8 nucleotides matching TRBD2. After removal of 5 bases from V and 2 bases from J, the junction contained 5 bases not matched to a gene. Germline V lookup: CDR1 SGHTA, CDR2 FQGNSA. This CDR3 contains 14 residues. CDR3 coding DNA: TGTGCCAGCAGCCCAACTAGCGGCACCTACGAGCAGTACTTC. Translated: CASSPTSGTYEQYF.

J is TRBJ2-1 and V is TRBV19; TRBD1 matches at 8 bases. Germline CDR1 reads LNHDA; CDR2 reads SQIVND (reference sequence). This CDR3 has 16 amino acids. V lost 6 bases and J lost 0; bases outside the gene matches: 7. Here the CDR3 DNA reads TGTGCCAGTAGCACTACAGGGGGGAGCTCCTACAATGAGCAGTTCTTC. It codes for CASSTTGGSSYNEQFF.

This chain links TRBV6-6 with TRBJ1-3; D not certain. V was pared by 6 bases and J by 0 bases, with 9 bases between. The CDR3 sequence is 14 residues long. Germline loops: CDR1 MNHNY, CDR2 SVGAGI (reference sequence). The chain's CDR3 is CASREDGSGNTIYF. CDR3 sequence (DNA): TGTGCCAGCAGAGAAGACGGCTCTGGAAACACCATATATTTT.

The V gene is TRBV28, the J gene TRBJ1-5; D is possibly TRBD1 (5 bases). The germline V gene encodes CDR1 MDHEN and CDR2 SYDVKM. This CDR3 comprises 14 residues. Trimming took off 7 bases at V and 0 bases at J, with 10 bases between the two ends. The CDR3 here is CASIPDTSNQPQHF. The CDR3 coding sequence is TGTGCCAGCATCCCGGACACTAGCAATCAGCCCCAGCATTTT.

V usage is TRBV28 and J usage is TRBJ2-2, with 10 bases identical to TRBD1. CDR3 size: 15 residues. With V trimmed by 2 bases and J by 7 bases, 4 bases remained unmatched. CDR1 is MDHEN, CDR2 SYDVKM, per germline. In DNA, the CDR3 is TGTGCCAGCAGTTTAGAGACAGGGGGCATCGGGGAGCTGTTTTTT. This codes for CASSLETGGIGELFF.

The gene calls are TRBV7-3 and TRBJ2-3, with TRBD2 matching over 7 bases. Germline CDR1 reads SGHTA; CDR2 reads FQGTGA. The V and J ends lost 4 bases and 0 bases, in that order; junction bases with no gene match: 1. This CDR3 is built from 14 residues. The CDR3 nucleotides read TGTGCCAGCAGCTCTAGCGGTAGCACAGATACGCAGTATTTT. As protein: CASSSSGSTDTQYF.

The DNA of the CDR3 is TGTGCCAGTAGTATAAGGGATCAGGAGCAGTTCTTC. This translates into CASSIRDQEQFF. The gene calls are TRBV19 and TRBJ2-1; D is ambiguous. From germline, CDR1 is LNHDA and CDR2 SQIVND (reference sequence). V dropped 2 bases and J dropped 10 bases, with 9 bases sitting between them. The CDR3 contains 12 residues.

This clone was detected a few times. V is TRBV19 and J is TRBJ1-1; the D is unclear. The CDR3 length is 13 residues. Between the trimmed V and J ends, which lost 3 bases and 3 bases, there was a span of 8 bases. CDR1 and CDR2 from the germline V gene are LNHDA and SQIVND (reference sequence). The CDR3 coding sequence is TGTGCCAGTAGTATGGCGGGAGACACTGAAGCTTTCTTT. Residues: CASSMAGDTEAFF. Full variable domain (rest looked up from reference TRBV19 and TRBJ1-1): DGGITQSPKYLFRKEGQNVTLSCEQNLNHDAMYWYRQDPGQGLRLIYYSQIVNDFQKGDIAEGYSVSREKKESFPLTVTSAQKNPTAFYLCASSMAGDTEAFFGQGTRLTVV.